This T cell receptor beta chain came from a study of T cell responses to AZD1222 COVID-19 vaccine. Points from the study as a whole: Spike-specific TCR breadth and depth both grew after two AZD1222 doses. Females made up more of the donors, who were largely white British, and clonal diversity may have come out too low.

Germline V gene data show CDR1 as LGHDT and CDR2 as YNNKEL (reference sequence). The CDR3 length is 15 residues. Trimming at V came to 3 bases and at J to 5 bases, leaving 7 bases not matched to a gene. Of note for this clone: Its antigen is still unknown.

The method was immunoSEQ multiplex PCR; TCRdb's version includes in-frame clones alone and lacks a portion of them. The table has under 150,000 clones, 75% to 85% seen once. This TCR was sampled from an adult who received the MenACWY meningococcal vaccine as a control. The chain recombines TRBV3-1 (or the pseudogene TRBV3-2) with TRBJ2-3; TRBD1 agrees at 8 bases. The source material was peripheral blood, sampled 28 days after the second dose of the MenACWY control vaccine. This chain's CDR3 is CASSQARGPGDTQYF. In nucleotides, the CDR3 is TGTGCCAGCAGCCAGGCCAGGGGGCCCGGAGATACGCAGTATTTT.